This T cell receptor beta chain was found in a study of T cells in Graves' hyperthyroidism and ophthalmopathy. This clonotype was recorded at least ten times. The CDR3 is 15 amino acids. Germline lookup yields CDR1 SGHTA and CDR2 FQGNSA. Trimming stripped 3 bases from V and 4 bases from J, with 12 bases between. The CDR3 regions of TCR beta were amplified from RNA transcripts. HTBI primers were used for first-round RT-PCR of the TCR CDR3. TCRdb passed the multiplex PCR reads through MiXCR, listing each CDR3 protein once. The sample consists of fewer than 250,000 distinct CDR3 sequences, approximately 16% of them appearing once.

The chain is built from TRBV7-2 and TRBJ2-2; perhaps TRBD1 as D (6 bases). The sequenced sample consisted of blood. The TCR originated in a woman between 18 and 30 years old with Graves' ophthalmopathy. The CDR3 DNA reads as TGTGCCAGCAGCTTTCGGACAGTTAGCACCGGGGAGCTGTTTTTT. The encoded protein is CASSFRTVSTGELFF.